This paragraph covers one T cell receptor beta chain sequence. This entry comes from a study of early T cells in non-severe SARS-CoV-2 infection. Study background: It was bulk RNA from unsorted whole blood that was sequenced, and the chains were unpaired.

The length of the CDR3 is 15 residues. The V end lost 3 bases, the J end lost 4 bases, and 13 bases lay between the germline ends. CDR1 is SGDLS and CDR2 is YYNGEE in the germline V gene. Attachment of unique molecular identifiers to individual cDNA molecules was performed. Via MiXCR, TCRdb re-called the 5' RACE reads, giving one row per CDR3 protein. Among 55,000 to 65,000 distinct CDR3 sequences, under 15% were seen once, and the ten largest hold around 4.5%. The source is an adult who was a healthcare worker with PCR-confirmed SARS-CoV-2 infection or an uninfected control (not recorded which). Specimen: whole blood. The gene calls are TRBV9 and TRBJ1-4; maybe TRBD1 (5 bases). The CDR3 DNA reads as TGTGCCAGCAGCGCCGACAGCTCTCTTAATGAAAAACTGTTTTTT. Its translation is CASSADSSLNEKLFF. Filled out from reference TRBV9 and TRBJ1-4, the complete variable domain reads DSGVTQTPKHLITATGQRVTLRCSPRSGDLSVYWYQQSLDQGLQFLIQYYNGEERAKGNILERFSAQQFPDLHSELNLSSLELGDSALYFCASSADSSLNEKLFFGSGTQLSVL.